This TCR beta chain comes out of a study of T-cell reconstitution after alpha-beta-depleted transplantation in children. This clonotype has a handful of counts. The antigen is unknown. General study results and limits: T-cell counts and diversity at one year following transplant were attributed mainly to newly produced T cells. Reportedly, alpha-beta T cells present about two months post-transplant originated from several hundred expanded clones of graft origin. Surviving recipient T cells and thymic progenitors underlay high day-60 TCRbeta diversity in some patients.

The TCRbeta library was prepared with unique molecular identifiers. One entry per CDR3 protein results from TCRdb running MiXCR on the PCR reads. The sample lists 500,000 to 750,000 distinct CDR3 sequences; approximately 30% were seen once. V was cut by 3 bases and J by 0 bases, with 11 bases left in between. The CDR3 runs to 15 residues. The TCR originated in a boy in the first two years of life with Wiskott-Aldrich syndrome, due to receive a stem cell transplant. The chain is built from TRBV12-3 or TRBV12-4 and TRBJ1-1; D is unclear. Sequencing used PBMCs, obtained before TCRalphabeta/CD19-depleted stem cell transplant. This CDR3 is CASSFAGAMNTEAFF. For the CDR3, the DNA is TGTGCCAGCAGTTTCGCCGGTGCAATGAACACTGAAGCTTTCTTT.